The clone carrying this TCR beta chain came up a few times. Unfractionated whole blood was the source from which total RNA was extracted. These data come from a study of human T cells and chemical hapten exposure. TCRdb re-called the 5' RACE reads through MiXCR, storing one row per CDR3 protein. The sample holds under 100,000 distinct CDR3 sequences, roughly 15% seen once. The V gene's germline CDR1 is MNHNS and CDR2 SASEGT. J lost 5 bases, V lost 4 bases, and 5 bases had no gene match. This CDR3 spans 14 amino acids. The chain recombines TRBV6-1 with TRBJ2-5; 9 nucleotides line up with TRBD1. The TCR originated in a female donor in good health. CDR3 sequence (DNA): TGTGCCAGCAGTGCAACAGGGGGCCGGGAGACCCAGTACTTC. This translates into CASSATGGRETQYF.